A single sample gave rise to the 15 T cell receptor beta chains below, sequenced in a study of blood T cell repertoires in COVID-19. Clones were read by immunoSEQ multiplex PCR, and TCRdb kept only the in-frame ones, dropping some. The table records 360,000 or so clones, around 92% of them present only once. The sequencing sample was made of PBMCs or T cells enriched from blood (not recorded which). These receptors came from a young woman who had recovered from COVID-19.

This chain links TRBV24-1 with TRBJ2-3; 7 bases fit TRBD2. Germline trimming cut 5 bases from V and 7 bases from J; bases unmatched to any gene: 14. Germline V lookup: CDR1 KGHDR, CDR2 SFDVKD. This CDR3 has 16 amino acids. The DNA of the CDR3 is TGTGCCACCAGTGTTTCAACAAGCGGGATAGGAAATACGCAGTATTTT. Protein sequence: CATSVSTSGIGNTQYF.

The V call is TRBV3-1 (or the pseudogene TRBV3-2), the J call TRBJ1-6; 7 bases line up with TRBD1. This CDR3 spans 14 amino acids. Germline V gene data show CDR1 as LGHDT and CDR2 as YNNKEL (reference sequence). V was clipped by 4 bases and J by 9 bases; unmatched bases: 6. The CDR3: CASSRQGVVSPLHF. CDR3 nucleotide sequence: TGTGCCAGCAGCCGGCAGGGGGTGGTTTCACCCCTCCACTTT.

This clone is a singleton in its sample. The rearrangement links TRBV4-2 to TRBJ2-3; TRBD2 aligns across 8 bases. The CDR3 covers 16 residues. V dropped 0 bases and J dropped 4; count of bases not matched to a gene: 6. Per germline, CDR1 LGHNA and CDR2 YNFKEQ. The CDR3 sequence is CASSQDTGGLSDTQYF. The DNA of the CDR3 is TGTGCCAGCAGCCAAGATACGGGGGGGCTCTCAGATACGCAGTATTTT.

V is TRBV18 and J is TRBJ2-3; 9 nucleotides align to TRBD1. Germline CDR1 reads KGHSH; CDR2 reads LQKENI. The CDR3 spans 16 residues. Unmatched junction bases numbered 8, after V lost 3 bases and J lost 4 bases. The CDR3 DNA sequence: TGTGCCAGCTCACCGACCCTCGGGACAGGGCCAGATACGCAGTATTTT. Encoded protein: CASSPTLGTGPDTQYF.

Details on this clone: This sample also contains other DNA sequences that code for the same CDR3. V and J are TRBV18 and TRBJ2-5; D uncertain. Per germline, CDR1 KGHSH and CDR2 LQKENI. The germline V and J ends were trimmed by 0 bases and 2 bases, with 4 bases remaining between them. The CDR3 loop spans 13 amino acids. The CDR3 is CASSPPSQETQYF. Written as DNA, the CDR3 is TGTGCCAGCTCACCACCCTCTCAAGAGACCCAGTACTTC.

This sequence joins TRBV14 and TRBJ1-2, with D possibly matching TRBD1 (5 bases). V lost 8 bases to trimming and J lost 8 bases, with 18 bases between them. The CDR3 covers 13 residues. CDR1 SGHDN and CDR2 FVKESK come from the germline V gene. CDR3 DNA sequence: TGTGCCAGCTCAGTGTGGGGAACAGGAGGCTACACCTTC. It yields the protein CASSVWGTGGYTF.

J is TRBJ1-2 and V is TRBV4-1; D remains ambiguous. V gave up 0 bases and J gave up 1 base, with 3 bases separating them. Germline CDR1 reads MGHRA; CDR2 reads YSYEKL. The CDR3 sequence is 13 residues long. The CDR3 sequence: CASSQDGNYGYTF. The DNA for the CDR3 is TGCGCCAGCAGCCAAGACGGTAACTATGGCTACACCTTC.

The V and J genes are TRBV9 and TRBJ1-3; a weak D match, TRBD1 (6 bases). CDR3 size: 14 residues. Deletions cut 4 bases from V and 7 bases from J, with 15 bases between. The germline V gene has CDR1 SGDLS and CDR2 YYNGEE. The DNA for the CDR3 is TGTGCCAGCAGCTCGGCAGGGGCGGGTAACACCATATATTTT. It yields the protein CASSSAGAGNTIYF.

This chain joins TRBV19 and TRBJ2-7; 8 bases are shared with TRBD2. The length of the CDR3 is 15 residues. Losses at the gene ends were 5 bases for V and 6 bases for J; bases not matched to a gene: 12. Germline lookup yields CDR1 LNHDA and CDR2 SQIVND (reference sequence). CDR3: CASSLLAGKVSEQYF. The CDR3 DNA reads TGTGCCAGTAGTCTATTAGCGGGAAAGGTTTCCGAGCAGTACTTC.

The chain combines TRBV19 with TRBJ2-6; 9 nucleotides match TRBD2. CDR3 length: 20 residues. Per the germline V gene, CDR1 is LNHDA and CDR2 is SQIVND (reference sequence). V was pared by 3 bases and J by 2 bases, with 14 bases of the junction left unmatched. The CDR3 nucleotides are TGTGCCAGTAGTATGTTTACAGTATCCAGCGGGGGGACTGGGGCCAACGTCCTGACTTTC. Translated, it gives CASSMFTVSSGGTGANVLTF.

The chain links TRBV9 to TRBJ2-7; D is perhaps TRBD2 (5 bases). Germline CDR1 SGDLS, CDR2 YYNGEE. Trimming pared 1 base from V and 0 bases from J, leaving 8 bases between. This CDR3 spans 14 amino acids. The CDR3 protein is CASSVTGTSYEQYF. The CDR3 DNA reads as TGTGCCAGCAGCGTAACGGGAACCTCCTACGAGCAGTACTTC.

The chain uses TRBV13 and TRBJ2-3; 15 bases are a match to TRBD2. Germline CDR1 reads PRHDT; CDR2 reads FYEKMQ (reference sequence). The J segment lost 1 base and the V segment lost 1 base, leaving 6 bases of the junction unmatched. This CDR3 spans 19 amino acids. The CDR3 sequence is CASSLVSGLAGGRTDTQYF. In DNA, the CDR3 is TGTGCCAGCAGCTTAGTGTCGGGACTAGCGGGGGGACGCACAGATACGCAGTATTTT.

V gene TRBV27 combines with J gene TRBJ1-3; D gene unclear. The V gene lost 0 bases and the J gene lost 3 bases, with 9 bases spanning the gap. Germline CDR1 MNHEY, CDR2 SMNVEV (reference sequence). The CDR3 runs 15 residues. The CDR3 region is CASSLSGGHGNTIYF. DNA of the CDR3: TGTGCCAGCAGTTTATCCGGAGGGCATGGAAACACCATATATTTT.

This clone has only one observation. The gene calls are TRBV5-5 and TRBJ2-7; TRBD1 aligns across 7 bases. J was trimmed by 7 bases and V by 4 bases; bases with no gene match: 8. The germline gives CDR1 SGHKS, CDR2 YYEKEE (reference sequence). This CDR3 has 13 residues. The CDR3 reads CASSPTGLREQYF. The CDR3 DNA is TGTGCCAGCAGCCCGACAGGGCTGAGGGAGCAGTACTTC.

A few counts support this clone. The J gene is TRBJ1-5, the V gene TRBV12-5; D unresolved. The CDR3 is 13 residues long. Trimming shortened V by 2 bases and J by 3 bases, and 5 bases separated the two germline ends. The germline gives CDR1 LGHNT, CDR2 FRNRAP. Here the CDR3 DNA reads TGTGCTAGTGGTTTGTCGGTCAATCAGCCCCAGCATTTT. This codes for CASGLSVNQPQHF.